These 11 T cell receptor beta chains were all obtained from the same sample, sequenced in a study of blood T cell repertoires in COVID-19. Repertoires were generated with immunoSEQ multiplex PCR, while TCRdb's copy carries only in-frame clones and drops some. This table has fewer than 300,000 clones, more than 65% appearing once. The sequenced material came from peripheral blood. The receptors were gathered from a woman aged 18-35 years with acute or convalescent COVID-19.

The chain has TRBV3-1 (or the pseudogene TRBV3-2) and TRBJ2-7; 7 nucleotides match TRBD2. J was trimmed by 12 bases and V by 1 base; bases with no gene match: 9. The CDR3 is made up of 13 amino acids. CDR1 and CDR2 from the germline V gene are LGHDT and YNNKEL (reference sequence). CDR3 loop: CASSQVAGDYSYF. The DNA for the CDR3 is TGTGCCAGCAGCCAAGTCGCTGGGGACTACTCGTACTTC.

CDR3 in DNA: TGTGCCAGCAGCCAATCCGGGGGGGGACTAGCGGGAGTTGAGCAGTTCTTC. Translation: CASSQSGGGLAGVEQFF. J is TRBJ2-1 and V is TRBV27; TRBD2 aligns across 14 bases. This CDR3 spans 17 amino acids. Trimming took 6 bases from V and 9 from J; bases not matched to a gene: 13. Germline assignment: CDR1 MNHEY and CDR2 SMNVEV (reference sequence).

The rearrangement uses TRBV19 and TRBJ1-1; TRBD1 matches at 10 bases. Per germline, CDR1 LNHDA and CDR2 SQIVND (reference sequence). V was clipped by 5 bases and J by 8 bases; unmatched bases: 8. This CDR3 region has 14 residues. The DNA of the CDR3 is TGTGCCAGTAGTGTGGGACAGGGGATGACGGAAGCTTTCTTT. It yields the protein CASSVGQGMTEAFF.

The chain is built from TRBV6-4 and TRBJ2-3; TRBD2 is a possible D gene (5 bases). Between the trimmed V and J ends, which lost 3 bases and 4 bases, there was a span of 11 bases. Germline CDR1 MRHNA, CDR2 SNTAGT. This CDR3 contains 14 residues. The CDR3 nucleotides read TGTGCCAGCAGTGATGGTCACGGGGCAGATACGCAGTATTTT. Amino acid sequence: CASSDGHGADTQYF.

This clone was observed a handful of times. This chain connects TRBV7-2 to TRBJ1-5; no definite D call. The V end lost 4 bases, the J end lost 6 bases, and 13 bases lay between the germline ends. The CDR3 consists of 14 residues. The germline V gene has CDR1 SGHTA and CDR2 FQGNSA. The DNA for the CDR3 is TGTGCCAGCAGCTCAGCAGGAGGGAGTCAGCCCCAGCATTTT. Protein product: CASSSAGGSQPQHF.

The rearrangement links TRBV28 to TRBJ1-6, with D unclear. CDR3 length: 15 amino acids. The V end was cut by 5 bases, the J end by 9 bases, with 17 bases between. The germline CDR1 and CDR2 sequences are MDHEN and SYDVKM. The CDR3 sequence: CASSNGNKFPSPLHF. The CDR3 DNA follows: TGTGCCAGCAGTAACGGGAATAAATTCCCTTCACCCCTCCACTTT.

The chain employs TRBV29-1 and TRBJ2-1; 9 positions match TRBD2. This CDR3 is built from 11 residues. The V gene's germline CDR1 is SQVTM and CDR2 ANQGSEA. The junction had 3 bases not matched to a gene; V was cut back by 7 bases and J by 8 bases. The CDR3 DNA reads TGCAGCGGCGGGACTAGCTATGAGCAGTTCTTC. This translates into CSGGTSYEQFF.

The V call is TRBV5-6, the J call TRBJ1-5, with D perhaps TRBD1 (6 bases). Trimming cost V 0 bases and J 3 bases, with 10 bases left between them. The CDR3 is 15 amino acids. The germline CDR1 and CDR2 sequences are SGHDT and YYEEEE. CDR3: CASSLAGQFNQPQHF. The CDR3 DNA sequence: TGTGCCAGCAGCTTGGCCGGACAGTTCAATCAGCCCCAGCATTTT.

This chain links TRBV5-6 with TRBJ2-1, with D possibly TRBD2 on 5 matching bases. V gave up 4 bases and J gave up 0 bases, with 14 bases separating them. CDR3 length: 16 residues. Germline V lookup: CDR1 SGHDT, CDR2 YYEEEE. The CDR3 loop is CASSPVGLASYNEQFF. CDR3 DNA sequence: TGTGCCAGCAGCCCCGTCGGGCTAGCCTCCTACAATGAGCAGTTCTTC.

The chain has TRBV4-3 and TRBJ2-1; 11 bases agree with TRBD2. CDR3 size: 16 residues. Unmatched junction bases numbered 7, after V lost 0 bases and J lost 9 bases. Looked up from germline, CDR1 is LGHNA and CDR2 is YSLEER. CDR3 residues: CASSQDALAGEAEQFF. The CDR3 DNA reads TGCGCCAGCAGCCAAGATGCACTAGCGGGAGAGGCTGAGCAGTTCTTC.

CDR3 amino acids: CASSPLAYLAEAFF. CDR3 DNA: TGTGCCAGCAGCCCCCTAGCGTATCTGGCTGAAGCTTTCTTT. The V gene is TRBV13, the J gene TRBJ1-1, with D hard to call. Germline V lookup: CDR1 PRHDT, CDR2 FYEKMQ (reference sequence). This CDR3 spans 14 amino acids. The V and J ends lost 5 bases and 6 bases respectively, with 16 bases between them.